This T cell receptor (beta chain) was observed in a study of blood T cell repertoires in COVID-19. Looking at the study overall: Specimens from acute and convalescent COVID-19 originated in the United States, Italy and Spain. The cDNA or gDNA used as material had been derived from T cells, B-cell-depleted T cells, or PBMCs.

Individuals drawn from approximately 26 US areas were roughly 18 to 95 years old. Data came from immunoSEQ multiplex PCR; TCRdb stores just in-frame clones and leaves some out. Altogether about 250,000 clones are present, under 90% being singletons, with the ten largest covering about 4%. The sample comprised PBMCs or T cells enriched from blood (not recorded which). This sequence was found in a woman aged 25-40 years with acute COVID-19.

As DNA, the CDR3 is TGTGCCAGCAGCTTAAGCTCATCGGGGGAGACCCAGTACTTC. Amino acids: CASSLSSSGETQYF. The V call is TRBV7-6, the J call TRBJ2-5; D may be TRBD2 (5 bases). V lost 2 bases to trimming and J lost 5 bases, with 12 bases between them. Germline V CDR1 and CDR2: SGHVS, FNYEAQ. The length of the CDR3 is 14 residues.